The T cell receptor beta chain under discussion was sequenced for a study of blood T cell repertoires in COVID-19. Study-wide context: Collection of acute and convalescent COVID-19 samples took place in the United States, Italy and Spain.

The CDR3 spans 11 residues. Trimming stripped 8 bases from V and 7 bases from J, with 6 bases between. From germline, CDR1 is MNHEY and CDR2 SVGAGI. This clone was counted only a few times. As processed by the authors: Nucleated cell number was recorded as an estimate derived from reference gene primer amplification. Assay: immunoSEQ multiplex PCR; the TCRdb copy retains only in-frame clones and omits some. Clone size and the V and J calls come from that table; the DNA yielded D and trimming. This table holds fewer than 400,000 clones, 80% to 90% found once. The receptor was isolated from a man aged 30-40 years who had recovered from COVID-19. The genes are TRBV6-5 and TRBJ1-6; D is uncertain. The source material was PBMCs or T cells enriched from blood (not recorded which). CDR3 sequence (DNA): TGTGCCAGCGAGGGAAATTCACCCCTCCACTTT. Translating gives CASEGNSPLHF.